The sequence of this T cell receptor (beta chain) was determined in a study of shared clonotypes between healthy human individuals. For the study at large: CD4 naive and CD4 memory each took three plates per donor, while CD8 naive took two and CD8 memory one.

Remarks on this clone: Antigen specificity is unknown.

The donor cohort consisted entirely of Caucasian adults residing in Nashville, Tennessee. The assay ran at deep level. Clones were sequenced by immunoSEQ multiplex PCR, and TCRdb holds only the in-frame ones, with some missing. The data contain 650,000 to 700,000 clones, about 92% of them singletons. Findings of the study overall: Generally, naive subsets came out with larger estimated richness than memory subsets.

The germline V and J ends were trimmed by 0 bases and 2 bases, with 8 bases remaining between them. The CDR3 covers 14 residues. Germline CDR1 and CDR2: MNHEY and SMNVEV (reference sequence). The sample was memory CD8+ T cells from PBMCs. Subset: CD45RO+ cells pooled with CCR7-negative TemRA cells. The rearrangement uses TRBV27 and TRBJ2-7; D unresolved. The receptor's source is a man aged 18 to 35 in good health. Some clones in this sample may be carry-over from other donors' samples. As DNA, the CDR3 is TGTGCCAGCAGTTTATCGTGGTCTGCCTACGAGCAGTACTTC. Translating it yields CASSLSWSAYEQYF.